This T cell receptor beta chain was captured by sequencing in a study of blood T cell repertoires in COVID-19. Study summary: Italy, Spain and the United States were the sources of the convalescent and acute COVID-19 samples. Nucleic acid was either cDNA or gDNA, and it came from T cells, B-cell-depleted T cells, or PBMCs.

This clone was seen only once. CDR3 length: 17 residues. The germline V gene has CDR1 SGHDT and CDR2 YYEEEE. Trimming took 4 bases from V and 1 from J; bases not matched to a gene: 12. The authors' processing: Scientists estimated how many nucleated cells there were by amplifying reference gene primers. TCRdb keeps only in-frame clones here, not all; method: immunoSEQ multiplex PCR. That table is the source of V, J and clone size, and D and trimming were worked out from the DNA. The sample records around 110,000 clones, around nine tenths being singletons. Sequencing was done on a sample of peripheral blood. The receptor was isolated from a man in his forties or fifties with acute or convalescent COVID-19. The V call is TRBV5-6, the J call TRBJ2-7; 9 positions agree with TRBD1. The CDR3 nucleotides read TGTGCCAGCAGCCCCGGGACAGGGACCACCTATTCCTACGAGCAGTACTTC. This sequence encodes CASSPGTGTTYSYEQYF.